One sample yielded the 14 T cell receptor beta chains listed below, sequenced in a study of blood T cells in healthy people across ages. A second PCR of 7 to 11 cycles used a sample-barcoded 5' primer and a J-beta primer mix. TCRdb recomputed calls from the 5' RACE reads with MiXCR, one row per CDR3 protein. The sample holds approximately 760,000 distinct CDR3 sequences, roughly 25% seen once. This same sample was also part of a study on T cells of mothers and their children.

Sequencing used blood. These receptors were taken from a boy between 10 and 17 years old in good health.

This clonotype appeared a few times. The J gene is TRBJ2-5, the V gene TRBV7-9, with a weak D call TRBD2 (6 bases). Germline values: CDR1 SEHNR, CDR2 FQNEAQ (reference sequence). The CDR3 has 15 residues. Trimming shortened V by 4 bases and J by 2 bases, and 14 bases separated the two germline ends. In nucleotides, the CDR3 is TGTGCCAGCAGCTCGGGACTCCGTCCTCAAGAGACCCAGTACTTC. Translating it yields CASSSGLRPQETQYF.

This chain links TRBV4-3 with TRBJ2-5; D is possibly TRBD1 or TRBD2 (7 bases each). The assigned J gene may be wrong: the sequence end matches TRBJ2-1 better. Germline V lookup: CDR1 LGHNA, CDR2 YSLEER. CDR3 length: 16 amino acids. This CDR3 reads CASSQDSGEGAYEQFF. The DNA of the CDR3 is TGCGCCAGCAGCCAAGACAGTGGGGAGGGGGCGTATGAGCAGTTCTTC.

For the CDR3, the DNA is TGTGCCAGCAGCTTAAGGGACAGCTCGGTAGAGACCCAGTACTTC. This sequence encodes CASSLRDSSVETQYF. This rearrangement joins TRBV13 to TRBJ2-5; 7 bases match TRBD1. The ends lost 2 bases at V and 4 bases at J; junction bases unmatched: 7. The CDR3 has 15 amino acids. CDR1 is PRHDT and CDR2 is FYEKMQ in the germline V gene (reference sequence).

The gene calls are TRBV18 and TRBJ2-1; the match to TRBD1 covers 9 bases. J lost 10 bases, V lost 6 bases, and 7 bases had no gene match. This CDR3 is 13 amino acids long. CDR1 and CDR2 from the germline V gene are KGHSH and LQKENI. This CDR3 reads CASSRTGGEEQFF. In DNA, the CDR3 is TGTGCCAGCTCCCGAACAGGGGGCGAGGAGCAGTTCTTC. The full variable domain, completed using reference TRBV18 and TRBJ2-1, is NAGVMQNPRHLVRRRGQEARLRCSPMKGHSHVYWYRQLPEEGLKFMVYLQKENIIDESGMPKERFSAEFPKEGPSILRIQQVVRGDSAAYFCASSRTGGEEQFFGPGTRLTVL.

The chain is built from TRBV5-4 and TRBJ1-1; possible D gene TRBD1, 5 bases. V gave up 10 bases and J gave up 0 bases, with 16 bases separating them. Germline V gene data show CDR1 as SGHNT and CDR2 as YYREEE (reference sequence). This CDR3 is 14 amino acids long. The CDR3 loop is CAGSRQQMNTEAFF. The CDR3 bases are TGTGCCGGCTCGCGACAGCAGATGAACACTGAAGCTTTCTTT. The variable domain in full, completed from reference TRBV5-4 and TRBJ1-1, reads ETGVTQSPTHLIKTRGQQVTLRCSSQSGHNTVSWYQQALGQGPQFIFQYYREEENGRGNFPPRFSGLQFPNYSSELNVNALELDDSALYLCAGSRQQMNTEAFFGQGTRLTVV.

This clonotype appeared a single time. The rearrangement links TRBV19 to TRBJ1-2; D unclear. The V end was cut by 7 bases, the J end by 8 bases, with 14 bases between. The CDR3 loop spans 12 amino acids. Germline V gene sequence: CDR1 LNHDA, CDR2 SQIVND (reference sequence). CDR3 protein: CASTAGSFGYTF. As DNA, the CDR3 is TGTGCCAGTACGGCCGGGTCTTTCGGCTACACCTTC.

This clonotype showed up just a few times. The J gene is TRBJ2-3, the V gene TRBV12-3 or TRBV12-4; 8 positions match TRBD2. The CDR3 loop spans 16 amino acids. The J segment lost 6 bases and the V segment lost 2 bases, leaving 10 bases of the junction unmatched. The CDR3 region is CASSLWPGGPWDTQYF. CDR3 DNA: TGTGCCAGCAGTTTATGGCCGGGGGGGCCCTGGGATACGCAGTATTTT.

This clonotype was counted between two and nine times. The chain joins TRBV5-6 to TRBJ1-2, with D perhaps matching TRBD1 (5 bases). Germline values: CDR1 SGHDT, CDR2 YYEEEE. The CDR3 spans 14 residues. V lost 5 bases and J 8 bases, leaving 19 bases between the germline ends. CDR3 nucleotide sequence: TGTGCCAGCAGTTTGATCAGGGCCCCAGGGGGCTACACCTTC. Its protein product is CASSLIRAPGGYTF. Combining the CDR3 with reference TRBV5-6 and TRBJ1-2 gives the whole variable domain DAGVTQSPTHLIKTRGQQVTLRCSPKSGHDTVSWYQQALGQGPQFIFQYYEEEERQRGNFPDRFSGHQFPNYSSELNVNALLLGDSALYLCASSLIRAPGGYTFGSGTRLTVV.

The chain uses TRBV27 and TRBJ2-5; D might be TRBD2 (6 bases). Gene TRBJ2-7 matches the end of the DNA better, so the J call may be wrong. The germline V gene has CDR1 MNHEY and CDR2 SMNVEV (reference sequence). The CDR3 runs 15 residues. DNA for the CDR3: TGTGCCAGCAGTCCCGTCGGGGGAGTCTCCTACGAGCAGTACTTC. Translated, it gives CASSPVGGVSYEQYF.

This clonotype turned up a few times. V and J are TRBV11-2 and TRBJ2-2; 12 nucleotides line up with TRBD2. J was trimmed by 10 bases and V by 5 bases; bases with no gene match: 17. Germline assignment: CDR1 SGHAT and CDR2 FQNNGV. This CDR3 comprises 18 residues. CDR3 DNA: TGTGCCAGCAGCATAACTGGACTAGCGGGGACGCGGGTTGAGGAGCTGTTTTTT. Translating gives CASSITGLAGTRVEELFF.

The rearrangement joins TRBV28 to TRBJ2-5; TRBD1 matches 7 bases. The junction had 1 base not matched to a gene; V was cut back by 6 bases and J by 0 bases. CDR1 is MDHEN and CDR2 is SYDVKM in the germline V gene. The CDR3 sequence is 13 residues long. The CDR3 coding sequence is TGTGCCAGCAGGGGACAGAACCAAGAGACCCAGTACTTC. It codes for CASRGQNQETQYF.

CDR3 amino acids: CASSSSDESYNEQFF. CDR3 in DNA: TGTGCCAGCAGTTCCTCCGACGAATCGTACAATGAGCAGTTCTTC. J is TRBJ2-1 and V is TRBV12-3 or TRBV12-4; D call uncertain. This CDR3 contains 15 residues. V shed 4 bases and J shed 4 bases, with 14 bases lying between them.

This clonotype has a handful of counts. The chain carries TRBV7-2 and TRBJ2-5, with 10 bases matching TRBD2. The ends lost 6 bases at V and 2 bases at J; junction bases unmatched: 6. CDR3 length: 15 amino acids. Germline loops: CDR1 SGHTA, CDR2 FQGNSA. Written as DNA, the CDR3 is TGTGCCAGCAGTCTCGGGACTAGCGATCAAGAGACCCAGTACTTC. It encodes CASSLGTSDQETQYF. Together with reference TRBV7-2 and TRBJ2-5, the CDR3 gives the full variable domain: GAGVSQSPSNKVTEKGKDVELRCDPISGHTALYWYRQSLGQGLEFLIYFQGNSAPDKSGLPSDRFSAERTGGSVSTLTIQRTQQEDSAVYLCASSLGTSDQETQYFGPGTRLLVL.

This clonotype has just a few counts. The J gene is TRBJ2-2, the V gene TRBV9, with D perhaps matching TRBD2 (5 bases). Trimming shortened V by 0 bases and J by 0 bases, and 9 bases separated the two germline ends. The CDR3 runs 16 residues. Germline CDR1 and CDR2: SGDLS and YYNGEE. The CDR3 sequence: CASSVAEGTNTGELFF. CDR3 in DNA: TGTGCCAGCAGCGTAGCTGAGGGAACGAACACCGGGGAGCTGTTTTTT.